A single sample gave rise to the 15 T cell receptor beta chains below, sequenced in a study of CD8+CD57+ T cells in acquired aplastic anemia. TCR beta VDJ and CDR3 profiling used genomic DNA as template. Using its own MiXCR run on the reads, TCRdb lists one record per CDR3 protein. Seen here are roughly 180,000 distinct CDR3 sequences, approximately 45% observed once, and the top ten hold approximately 2.9%. Specimen: sorted CD4+, CD8+, or CD8+CD57+ T cells (not recorded which) from PBMCs. Source of these receptors: a human donor in good health.

This clonotype was seen once. V and J are TRBV20-1 and TRBJ2-7, with 8 bases matching TRBD1. Germline V gene data show CDR1 as DFQATT and CDR2 as SNEGSKA (reference sequence). The CDR3 totals 13 residues. J was trimmed by 3 bases and V by 2 bases; bases with no gene match: 3. The DNA for the CDR3 is TGCAGTGCTAGAAGTGACAGGGGCTACGAGCAGTACTTC. Residues: CSARSDRGYEQYF.

This clonotype was observed many times. The chain recombines TRBV15 with TRBJ2-1; 10 bases are shared with TRBD2. This CDR3 has 16 residues. Germline CDR1 is LNHNV and CDR2 is YYDKDF (reference sequence). With 3 bases clipped from V and 7 bases from J, the junction kept 9 bases outside the gene matches. The chain's CDR3 is CATSRSGRARGNEQFF. The CDR3 coding sequence is TGTGCCACCAGCAGGAGCGGGAGGGCCAGAGGGAATGAGCAGTTCTTC.

This clonotype was seen a handful of times. The rearrangement links TRBV6-2 or TRBV6-3 to TRBJ1-4, with D perhaps matching TRBD1 (5 bases). This CDR3 contains 17 residues. Trimming took 0 bases from V and 2 from J, leaving 13 bases between them. Germline V lookup: CDR1 MNHEY, CDR2 SVGEGT. The CDR3 is CASSYSGEGATNEKLFF. CDR3 sequence (DNA): TGTGCCAGCAGTTACTCGGGGGAGGGAGCGACTAATGAAAAACTGTTTTTT.

This chain uses TRBV19 with TRBJ1-2; D is perhaps TRBD1 (6 bases). The CDR3 totals 13 residues. Germline V CDR1 and CDR2: LNHDA, SQIVND (reference sequence). The ends were cut back, 5 bases at V and 5 bases at J, with 12 bases in the middle. CDR3 sequence (DNA): TGTGCCAGTAGTCTACAGGGAGCTTATGGCTACACCTTC. Residues: CASSLQGAYGYTF.

This clonotype was observed once. The rearrangement links TRBV2 to TRBJ2-1; no firm D call. Germline CDR1 and CDR2: SNHLY and FYNNEI. The CDR3 sequence is 14 residues long. V was clipped by 6 bases and J by 5 bases, with 14 bases between them. CDR3 coding DNA: TGTGCCAGCAGCGGGCCAGACGGTGACAATGAGCAGTTCTTC. Translating gives CASSGPDGDNEQFF.

The chain recombines TRBV24-1 with TRBJ2-3, with TRBD2 as a possible D gene (6 bases). Trimming took off 8 bases at V and 6 bases at J, with 14 bases between the two ends. The CDR3 runs 13 residues. The germline V gene encodes CDR1 KGHDR and CDR2 SFDVKD. The CDR3 reads CATKRAGTDTQYF. CDR3 coding DNA: TGTGCCACCAAGCGGGCAGGGACGGATACGCAGTATTTT.

The DNA of the CDR3 is TGTGCCAGCAGCTTAGCCCGAACTCGTCGGCAGGGCGGGTACGAGCAGTACTTC. This codes for CASSLARTRRQGGYEQYF. This chain links TRBV7-6 with TRBJ2-7, with D possibly called TRBD1 or TRBD2 (5 bases each). V was clipped by 0 bases and J by 4 bases, with 22 bases between them. There are 18 residues in the CDR3. The germline V gene has CDR1 SGHVS and CDR2 FNYEAQ.

Concerning this clonotype itself: Just one base apart from a much larger clone, this may be a read error. The chain recombines TRBV5-1 with TRBJ2-1; weak D call: TRBD2 (6 bases). CDR3 length equals 15 residues. Looked up from germline, CDR1 is SGHRS and CDR2 is YFSETQ. This chain's CDR3 is CASSLGGTPYNEQLF. The CDR3 nucleotides are TGCGCCAGCAGCTTGGGCGGGACCCCTTACAATGAGCAGCTCTTC.

This clonotype has a count of ten or more. The DNA of the CDR3 is TGCGCCAGCAGCTTGGGCAGCGGGAGATACAATGAGCAGTTCTTC. As protein: CASSLGSGRYNEQFF. The chain uses TRBV5-1 and TRBJ2-1; 8 bases fit TRBD2. Germline V gene data show CDR1 as SGHRS and CDR2 as YFSETQ. The CDR3 is 15 residues long. V lost 0 bases to trimming and J lost 4 bases; unmatched junction nucleotides: 3.

A word on this clonotype: One junction end does not reproduce the germline sequence, and a read error may be involved. The chain has TRBV2 and TRBJ1-2; maybe TRBD1 (5 bases). The CDR3 length is 13 residues. From germline, CDR1 is SNHLY and CDR2 FYNNEI. Here the CDR3 DNA reads TGTGCCAGCAGTTTGGACACTAACTATGGCTACTCCTTC. This gives the protein CASSLDTNYGYSF.

This clonotype was counted at least ten times. The genes are TRBV11-1 and TRBJ2-3; D gene unclear. There are 16 residues in the CDR3. Germline-derived CDR1 and CDR2 are SGHAT and FQDESV (reference sequence). V lost 5 bases and J 4 bases, leaving 19 bases between the germline ends. The CDR3 loop is CASSPPLGLSSDTQYF. Here the CDR3 DNA reads TGTGCCAGCAGCCCCCCCCTAGGTCTCTCGTCAGATACGCAGTATTTT.

The V call is TRBV11-1, the J call TRBJ2-7, with 12 bases aligning to TRBD2. Trimming took 4 bases from V and 1 from J; bases not matched to a gene: 5. The CDR3 is 16 residues long. Germline values: CDR1 SGHAT, CDR2 FQDESV (reference sequence). The CDR3 sequence is CASSSLGLAGSYEQYF. CDR3 coding DNA: TGTGCCAGCAGCTCCCTGGGACTAGCGGGTTCCTACGAGCAGTACTTC.

A remark on this clonotype: A much bigger clone sits one base away, suggesting this may be a read error. The gene calls are TRBV9 and TRBJ2-2; TRBD2 aligns across 7 bases. This CDR3 comprises 17 residues. Germline V gives CDR1 SGDLS, CDR2 YYNGEE. Written as DNA, the CDR3 is TGTGCCAGCAGCGCCCGGTCCGGGACTATCGTCACCGGGAAGCTGTTTTTT. This translates into CASSARSGTIVTGKLFF. The entire variable domain, with the rest obtained from reference TRBV9 and TRBJ2-2, is as follows: DSGVTQTPKHLITATGQRVTLRCSPRSGDLSVYWYQQSLDQGLQFLIQYYNGEERAKGNILERFSAQQFPDLHSELNLSSLELGDSALYFCASSARSGTIVTGKLFFGEGSRLTVL.

V and J are TRBV19 and TRBJ2-2; no definite D call. CDR3 length: 15 amino acids. Trimming removed 7 bases from V and 1 base from J, with 13 bases in between. Germline CDR1 is LNHDA and CDR2 is SQIVND (reference sequence). In DNA, the CDR3 is TGTGCCAGTAAAGCGAGGACGGTGAACACCGGGGAGCTGTTTTTT. The encoded protein is CASKARTVNTGELFF.

The rearrangement joins TRBV7-3 to TRBJ2-1; maybe TRBD1 (5 bases). Trimming took 3 bases from V and 7 from J, leaving 7 bases between them. This CDR3 is 12 amino acids long. Germline loops: CDR1 SGHTA, CDR2 FQGTGA. The CDR3: CASSFGANEQFF. The CDR3 DNA reads as TGTGCCAGCAGCTTTGGGGCGAATGAGCAGTTCTTC.